This entry lists 27 T cell receptor beta chains sequenced from one sample in a study of blood T cell repertoires in COVID-19. The repertoire was sequenced with immunoSEQ multiplex PCR; TCRdb's copy has only in-frame clones and lacks some. The table lists around 72,000 clones, about four fifths of them singletons. The sequencing sample was made of peripheral blood. These receptors were taken from a woman aged 70-85 years with acute or convalescent COVID-19.

The chain couples TRBV7-9 to TRBJ2-1, with 7 nucleotides matching TRBD2. CDR3 length equals 19 residues. Germline CDR1 reads SEHNR; CDR2 reads FQNEAQ (reference sequence). V dropped 8 bases and J dropped 1; count of bases not matched to a gene: 20. CDR3 region: CASHSPLAEPTASYNEQFF. The CDR3 DNA sequence: TGTGCCAGCCATTCCCCCCTAGCGGAGCCAACGGCTTCCTACAATGAGCAGTTCTTC.

V is TRBV7-9 and J is TRBJ2-1, with 7 bases aligning to TRBD1. The CDR3 totals 16 residues. Per germline, CDR1 SEHNR and CDR2 FQNEAQ (reference sequence). Germline trimming cut 3 bases from V and 3 bases from J; bases unmatched to any gene: 8. The CDR3 DNA follows: TGTGCCAGCAGCTTGACAGGGCAGGGCAACTACAATGAGCAGTTCTTC. Amino acid sequence: CASSLTGQGNYNEQFF.

The gene calls are TRBV10-1 and TRBJ1-2, with 9 bases aligning to TRBD1. The CDR3 length is 16 residues. V was pared by 1 base and J by 5 bases, with 8 bases of the junction left unmatched. Germline V gene sequence: CDR1 WNHNN, CDR2 SYGVQD (reference sequence). The CDR3 DNA sequence: TGCGCCAGCAGTGAGTTTCCGGGACAGGGCCATTATGGCTACACCTTC. Translated: CASSEFPGQGHYGYTF.

This clone was detected a few times. This chain joins TRBV6-1 and TRBJ2-1; TRBD2 might be the D (5 bases). The CDR3 is made up of 16 amino acids. CDR1 is MNHNS, CDR2 SASEGT, per germline. Trimming removed 2 bases from V and 3 bases from J, with 14 bases in between. The CDR3, as DNA: TGTGCCAGCAGTGAAACGGGGAGTAACCACTACAATGAGCAGTTCTTC. Translated: CASSETGSNHYNEQFF.

The chain uses TRBV9 and TRBJ2-1; a possible D gene is TRBD2 (6 bases). The V end lost 5 bases, the J end lost 4 bases, and 13 bases lay between the germline ends. Germline V CDR1 and CDR2: SGDLS, YYNGEE. The CDR3 is made up of 14 amino acids. The CDR3 is CASSTGEIYNEQFF. The DNA for the CDR3 is TGTGCCAGCAGTACGGGGGAAATATACAATGAGCAGTTCTTC.

This chain uses TRBV3-1 (or the pseudogene TRBV3-2) with TRBJ2-4; 9 bases align to TRBD1. CDR1 and CDR2 from the germline V gene are LGHDT and YNNKEL (reference sequence). There are 18 residues in the CDR3. The trim removed 2 bases at V and 7 bases at J, leaving 15 bases unmatched. The CDR3 DNA sequence: TGTGCCAGCAGCCAATTTCTTGCCGGGACAGGGAGGGGCAACATTCAGTACTTC. Translating gives CASSQFLAGTGRGNIQYF.

Of note for this clone: The same CDR3 is also encoded by other DNA sequences in this sample. The chain uses TRBV7-9 and TRBJ1-6; 10 bases line up with TRBD1. Germline lookup yields CDR1 SEHNR and CDR2 FQNEAQ (reference sequence). The CDR3 contains 16 residues. The V gene end was trimmed by 4 bases and the J gene end by 3 bases; junction bases not matched to a gene: 3. CDR3 loop: CASSSGQGFYNSPLHF. The CDR3 nucleotides read TGTGCCAGCAGCTCGGGACAGGGGTTCTATAATTCACCCCTCCACTTT.

The rearrangement joins TRBV5-4 to TRBJ1-4, with a possible D match to TRBD1 (5 bases). The V end lost 0 bases, the J end lost 8 bases, and 11 bases lay between the germline ends. Germline-derived CDR1 and CDR2 are SGHNT and YYREEE (reference sequence). The CDR3 runs to 14 residues. CDR3 protein: CASSLVPGREKLFF. CDR3 nucleotides: TGTGCCAGCAGCTTGGTTCCAGGGAGGGAAAAACTGTTTTTT.

The genes are TRBV6-5 and TRBJ2-7; 8 positions match TRBD2. CDR3 length: 16 amino acids. Germline loops: CDR1 MNHEY, CDR2 SVGAGI. The V and J ends lost 2 bases and 2 bases, in that order; junction bases with no gene match: 8. The CDR3 bases are TGTGCCAGCAGTTACGGGGCCCGGGAGGGGGCCTACGAGCAGTACTTC. This codes for CASSYGAREGAYEQYF.

This sequence joins TRBV13 and TRBJ2-1; D remains ambiguous. V was pared by 1 base and J by 9 bases, with 10 bases between. Germline CDR1 and CDR2: PRHDT and FYEKMQ (reference sequence). The CDR3 is 13 residues long. The CDR3 DNA follows: TGTGCCAGCAGCTTAGCGCCTAGTTTTGAGCAGTTCTTC. Translating gives CASSLAPSFEQFF. The variable domain in full, completed from reference TRBV13 and TRBJ2-1, reads AAGVIQSPRHLIKEKRETATLKCYPIPRHDTVYWYQQGPGQDPQFLISFYEKMQSDKGSIPDRFSAQQFSDYHSELNMSSLELGDSALYFCASSLAPSFEQFFGPGTRLTVL.

This clone has only a few counts. At one boundary the junction diverges from the germline segment, which might be a read error. The chain joins TRBV6-5 to TRBJ2-7, with 8 bases lining up with TRBD2. This CDR3 has 13 residues. The germline V gene encodes CDR1 MNHEY and CDR2 SVGAGI. The CDR3 DNA reads TGCCTCTCTTCCGGGACTAGAATTTACGAGCAGTACTTC. Translating gives CLSSGTRIYEQYF.

V is TRBV6-5 and J is TRBJ2-2; TRBD2 might be the D (6 bases). The CDR3 length is 13 residues. Trimming took 6 bases from V and 6 from J, leaving 11 bases between them. CDR1 is MNHEY and CDR2 is SVGAGI in the germline V gene. DNA for the CDR3: TGTGCCAGCAGCCTGCGGGGAGCCGGGGAGCTGTTTTTT. Translating it yields CASSLRGAGELFF.

The gene calls are TRBV5-8 and TRBJ1-4, with D tentatively TRBD1 (5 bases). This CDR3 spans 15 amino acids. Germline values: CDR1 SGHTS, CDR2 YDEGEE. V dropped 0 bases and J dropped 6 bases, with 12 bases sitting between them. CDR3 coding DNA: TGTGCCAGCAGCTTGGCGCTCAGGGAGGATGAAAAACTGTTTTTT. This codes for CASSLALREDEKLFF.

The V and J genes are TRBV19 and TRBJ2-7; 8 bases map to TRBD1. This CDR3 region has 13 residues. Germline-derived CDR1 and CDR2 are LNHDA and SQIVND (reference sequence). V was pared by 6 bases and J by 5 bases, with 6 bases of the junction left unmatched. CDR3 nucleotides: TGTGCCAGTAGGGGACAGGCGGCCCACGAGCAGTACTTC. It specifies CASRGQAAHEQYF.

The gene calls are TRBV18 and TRBJ2-7; D not resolved. Trimming pared 2 bases from V and 7 bases from J, leaving 12 bases between. CDR1 is KGHSH and CDR2 is LQKENI in the germline V gene. The length of the CDR3 is 13 residues. This chain's CDR3 is CASSPGLAEEQYF. Here the CDR3 DNA reads TGTGCCAGCTCACCAGGCCTCGCGGAAGAGCAGTACTTC.

This clone showed up just a few times. This chain connects TRBV28 to TRBJ1-2, with TRBD1 as a possible D gene (5 bases). CDR3 length: 13 amino acids. Germline-derived CDR1 and CDR2 are MDHEN and SYDVKM. The V end lost 6 bases, the J end lost 5 bases, and 13 bases lay between the germline ends. Here the CDR3 DNA reads TGTGCCAGCAGGTTCGGTCAGGGTTATGGCTACACCTTC. Amino acid sequence: CASRFGQGYGYTF.

This clone was seen a handful of times. This chain joins TRBV14 and TRBJ1-2; 10 bases are shared with TRBD1. With 1 base clipped from V and 8 bases from J, the junction kept 10 bases outside the gene matches. Germline loops: CDR1 SGHDN, CDR2 FVKESK. The CDR3 has 16 residues. The CDR3 is CASSQVPGQGFRGYTF. The CDR3 nucleotides read TGTGCCAGCAGCCAAGTCCCGGGACAGGGGTTCCGCGGCTACACCTTC.

V usage is TRBV3-1 (or the pseudogene TRBV3-2) and J usage is TRBJ1-3; 7 positions agree with TRBD1. Germline CDR1 and CDR2: LGHDT and YNNKEL (reference sequence). The CDR3 sequence is 16 residues long. V was clipped by 2 bases and J by 0 bases; unmatched bases: 4. CDR3 residues: CASSQPGTVSGNTIYF. CDR3 in DNA: TGTGCCAGCAGCCAACCCGGGACAGTCTCTGGAAACACCATATATTTT.

CDR3 in DNA: TGTGCCAGCAGTTTGGTTCCCTGGCCGGAGAGTTCACCCCTCCACTTT. Amino acids: CASSLVPWPESSPLHF. The chain couples TRBV28 to TRBJ1-6; no clear D. Germline V gene sequence: CDR1 MDHEN, CDR2 SYDVKM. Trimming left V 3 bases short and J 9 bases short, with 18 bases between. This CDR3 has 16 amino acids.

The chain links TRBV7-8 to TRBJ2-7; 14 bases agree with TRBD2. V lost 6 bases to trimming and J lost 7 bases; unmatched junction nucleotides: 11. This CDR3 has 16 residues. Germline V lookup: CDR1 SGHVS, CDR2 FQNEAQ. CDR3 residues: CASSFAGTSGSYEQYF. CDR3 nucleotide sequence: TGTGCCAGCAGTTTCGCGGGGACTAGCGGGAGTTATGAGCAGTACTTC. The full variable domain, completed using reference TRBV7-8 and TRBJ2-7, is GAGVSQSPRYKVAKRGQDVALRCDPISGHVSLFWYQQALGQGPEFLTYFQNEAQLDKSGLPSDRFFAERPEGSVSTLKIQRTQQEDSAVYLCASSFAGTSGSYEQYFGPGTRLTVT.

This clone occurred once. The V and J genes are TRBV6-5 and TRBJ2-3, with TRBD1 matching over 7 bases. V dropped 8 bases and J dropped 3; count of bases not matched to a gene: 8. The CDR3 contains 14 residues. Germline V gene data show CDR1 as MNHEY and CDR2 as SVGAGI. Written as DNA, the CDR3 is TGTGCCAGCCGAAACAGGGGTGGTACAGATACGCAGTATTTT. It yields the protein CASRNRGGTDTQYF.

V is TRBV25-1 and J is TRBJ2-5, with TRBD2 matching over 8 bases. Trimming cost V 8 bases and J 7 bases; bases outside gene matches: 9. The CDR3 has 13 residues. From germline, CDR1 is MGHDK and CDR2 SYGVNS. CDR3 residues: CASRNGLAGTQYF. Here the CDR3 DNA reads TGTGCCAGCCGCAACGGGCTAGCGGGGACCCAGTACTTC.

This clone was recorded once. The chain uses TRBV6-5 and TRBJ1-2, with 7 bases matching TRBD1. V dropped 7 bases and J dropped 4; count of bases not matched to a gene: 9. Looked up from germline, CDR1 is MNHEY and CDR2 is SVGAGI. This CDR3 spans 14 amino acids. CDR3 sequence (DNA): TGTGCCAGCATTGCCCCAGGGGGGACCTATGGCTACACCTTC. Translating it yields CASIAPGGTYGYTF.

This clone was seen more than once but under ten times. The chain is built from TRBV7-6 and TRBJ1-2; a weak D match, TRBD1 (5 bases). Trimming pared 5 bases from V and 3 bases from J, leaving 16 bases between. The CDR3 consists of 15 residues. From germline, CDR1 is SGHVS and CDR2 FNYEAQ. CDR3 in DNA: TGTGCCAGCAGCCCTTCAGGGTCGGGCGACTATGGCTACACCTTC. Translated: CASSPSGSGDYGYTF.

This clone occurred once. The chain recombines TRBV7-3 with TRBJ2-1, with D perhaps matching TRBD2 (6 bases). V lost 5 bases and J lost 4, with 15 bases in between. Germline loops: CDR1 SGHTA, CDR2 FQGTGA. This CDR3 is 15 amino acids long. The DNA for the CDR3 is TGTGCCAGCAGCGGTCGTAGCGGAGCATACAATGAGCAGTTCTTC. Its protein product is CASSGRSGAYNEQFF.

The chain links TRBV4-2 to TRBJ1-5, with TRBD1 as a possible D gene (6 bases). The CDR3 length is 16 residues. CDR1 is LGHNA, CDR2 YNFKEQ, per germline. Trimming left V 2 bases short and J 2 bases short, with 13 bases between. This CDR3 is CASSQTFSGGNQPQHF. CDR3 nucleotide sequence: TGTGCCAGCAGCCAAACCTTCTCAGGGGGCAATCAGCCCCAGCATTTT.

The chain carries TRBV6-5 and TRBJ2-7; D may be TRBD1 (6 bases). The CDR3 runs 15 residues. Germline V gene sequence: CDR1 MNHEY, CDR2 SVGAGI. V lost 4 bases and J 2 bases, leaving 15 bases between the germline ends. The chain's CDR3 is CASSSSGTRTYEQYF. The DNA of the CDR3 is TGTGCCAGCAGTTCATCCGGGACACGAACCTACGAGCAGTACTTC.